The 32 T cell receptor beta chains in this list originate from one sample, sequenced in a study of post-analysis software for immune sequencing data. Study observations and caveats: Controls had lower frequencies than patients of five or six TRBV segments, which included TRBV5-6, TRBV5-1 and TRBV20-1.

Researchers reported that TCR beta cDNA libraries carried unique molecular identifiers. TCRdb re-analysed the PCR reads in MiXCR, keeping a single row per CDR3 protein. Found here are 750,000 to 900,000 distinct CDR3 sequences, approximately 44% of them singletons; the top ten hold roughly 4.9%. Antigen specificity for these receptors is unknown. The sample taken for sequencing was blood. These receptors were obtained from a girl aged 10-17 years with multiple sclerosis.

This clonotype was counted once. V is TRBV20-1 and J is TRBJ2-7; 8 bases are a match to TRBD2. The germline V gene has CDR1 DFQATT and CDR2 SNEGSKA (reference sequence). The trim removed 4 bases at V and 5 bases at J, leaving 4 bases unmatched. CDR3 size: 12 residues. The CDR3 nucleotides are TGCAGTGCTACTAGCGGGTCCCACGAGCAGTACTTC. Protein product: CSATSGSHEQYF.

This clonotype has just a few counts. The CDR3 is CSVGQGPGTQYF. The CDR3 DNA follows: TGCAGCGTTGGACAGGGCCCGGGGACCCAGTACTTC. This chain joins TRBV29-1 and TRBJ2-5, with 7 bases fitting TRBD1. The V gene end was trimmed by 4 bases and the J gene end by 7 bases; junction bases not matched to a gene: 6. Germline CDR1 SQVTM, CDR2 ANQGSEA. This CDR3 is 12 amino acids long.

This chain links TRBV12-5 with TRBJ2-1; D is unclear. Trimming shortened V by 0 bases and J by 6 bases, and 9 bases separated the two germline ends. Germline CDR1 LGHNT, CDR2 FRNRAP. This CDR3 comprises 14 residues. The CDR3 sequence is CASGLVQLANEQFF. CDR3 in DNA: TGTGCTAGTGGTTTGGTACAGTTGGCCAATGAGCAGTTCTTC.

The chain is built from TRBV24-1 and TRBJ2-1; 8 bases match TRBD1. V shed 3 bases and J 5 bases; nucleotides not matched to a gene: 8. CDR1 KGHDR and CDR2 SFDVKD come from the germline V gene. CDR3 length: 16 amino acids. CDR3 residues: CATSDVQGVKDNEQFF. CDR3 sequence (DNA): TGTGCCACCAGTGATGTACAGGGGGTTAAGGACAATGAGCAGTTCTTC.

This clonotype has just a few counts. V is TRBV20-1 and J is TRBJ2-5, with D unclear. Trimming removed 0 bases from V and 1 base from J, with 27 bases in between. CDR3 length: 20 amino acids. Germline CDR1 and CDR2: DFQATT and SNEGSKA (reference sequence). CDR3 DNA sequence: TGCAGTGCTAGAGATTTTCGAGTGGGTGGTGCCTCCGGATCCCAAGAGACCCAGTACTTC. Protein sequence: CSARDFRVGGASGSQETQYF.

This chain's CDR3 is CATSDSSRLTDTQYF. CDR3 sequence (DNA): TGTGCCACCAGTGATTCCAGCCGGCTCACAGATACGCAGTATTTT. This chain links TRBV24-1 with TRBJ2-3; D is unresolved. The CDR3 is 15 residues long. Between the trimmed V and J ends, which lost 2 bases and 2 bases, there was a span of 10 bases. Germline V gives CDR1 KGHDR, CDR2 SFDVKD.

This chain connects TRBV20-1 to TRBJ2-4; 9 bases are shared with TRBD2. The J call may be in error: the DNA end matches TRBJ2-7 better. This CDR3 has 15 residues. From germline, CDR1 is DFQATT and CDR2 SNEGSKA (reference sequence). The CDR3 sequence: CSARDGLAGSYEQYF. CDR3 coding DNA: TGCAGTGCTAGAGATGGGCTAGCGGGAAGCTACGAGCAGTACTTC.

The sample holds a few counts of this clonotype. This chain uses TRBV7-8 with TRBJ2-3; 13 bases are a match to TRBD2. The CDR3 is 16 residues long. Germline trimming cut 5 bases from V and 6 bases from J; bases unmatched to any gene: 8. CDR1 and CDR2 (germline): SGHVS, FQNEAQ. CDR3 amino acids: CASSPWTSGSADTQYF. The CDR3 nucleotides are TGTGCCAGCAGCCCCTGGACTAGCGGGAGTGCGGATACGCAGTATTTT.

The chain links TRBV4-3 to TRBJ2-2; 7 bases line up with TRBD2. V was clipped by 0 bases and J by 10 bases; unmatched bases: 8. The CDR3 runs 15 residues. Germline assignment: CDR1 LGHNA and CDR2 YSLEER. In nucleotides, the CDR3 is TGCGCCAGCAGCCAAGATACCGGCGGGAGTGAGGAGCTGTTTTTT. Translation: CASSQDTGGSEELFF.

This chain connects TRBV6-5 to TRBJ2-7, with 11 bases aligning to TRBD2. Germline-derived CDR1 and CDR2 are MNHEY and SVGAGI. Germline trimming cut 3 bases from V and 0 bases from J; bases unmatched to any gene: 4. The CDR3 runs to 16 residues. CDR3 loop: CASSYGTSGSSYEQYF. CDR3 in DNA: TGTGCCAGCAGTTATGGAACTAGCGGGAGCTCCTACGAGCAGTACTTC.

V usage is TRBV6-2 or TRBV6-3 and J usage is TRBJ2-1; 13 nucleotides line up with TRBD2. This CDR3 spans 15 amino acids. In germline, CDR1 is MNHEY, CDR2 SVGEGT. V lost 7 bases to trimming and J lost 6 bases; unmatched junction nucleotides: 6. CDR3 bases: TGTGCCAGCACTGGGACTAGCGGGACGGGCAATGAGCAGTTCTTC. It translates to CASTGTSGTGNEQFF.

This sequence joins TRBV11-3 and TRBJ2-2, with 7 nucleotides matching TRBD2. Per the germline V gene, CDR1 is SGHNT and CDR2 is YENEEA. The CDR3 is made up of 15 amino acids. V shed 5 bases, J shed 6 bases, and the junction held 9 bases outside the gene matches. The CDR3 sequence: CASSPMAGVAGELFF. CDR3 bases: TGTGCCAGCAGCCCCATGGCGGGGGTTGCCGGGGAGCTGTTTTTT.

The chain joins TRBV15 to TRBJ2-7; D not resolved. The V end lost 4 bases, the J end lost 3 bases, and 13 bases lay between the germline ends. Germline loops: CDR1 LNHNV, CDR2 YYDKDF (reference sequence). CDR3 size: 14 residues. This CDR3 is CATSIRVMDYEQYF. The CDR3 region has the DNA TGTGCCACCAGCATCCGGGTCATGGACTACGAGCAGTACTTC.

The CDR3 sequence: CASSFPRGELFF. DNA of the CDR3: TGTGCCAGCAGTTTCCCCCGAGGGGAGCTGTTTTTT. This rearrangement joins TRBV12-3 or TRBV12-4 to TRBJ2-2, with unresolved D. Trimming removed 3 bases at V and 8 bases at J, with 7 bases between. CDR3 length: 12 residues.

This clonotype was detected once. V and J are TRBV7-9 and TRBJ2-1, with D perhaps matching TRBD1 (5 bases). V lost 6 bases and J lost 8, with 26 bases in between. Germline CDR1 reads SEHNR; CDR2 reads FQNEAQ (reference sequence). The CDR3 is made up of 17 amino acids. The CDR3 sequence is CASSPGLTPPGWDEQFF. The CDR3 nucleotides read TGTGCCAGCAGTCCAGGGCTAACGCCCCCGGGTTGGGATGAGCAGTTCTTC.

This clonotype was seen just once. This chain connects TRBV11-2 to TRBJ2-1; no definite D call. The J call may be wrong; the DNA end is better matched by TRBJ2-7. The CDR3 sequence is 15 residues long. Germline lookup yields CDR1 SGHAT and CDR2 FQNNGV. The CDR3 reads CASSSLHSLYNEQYF. The CDR3 nucleotides are TGTGCCAGCAGCTCCCTCCACTCTCTTTACAATGAGCAGTACTTC.

The chain carries TRBV7-2 and TRBJ2-1; perhaps TRBD2 as D (6 bases). The germline V gene has CDR1 SGHTA and CDR2 FQGNSA. This CDR3 region has 14 residues. The ends were cut back, 0 bases at V and 6 bases at J, with 9 bases in the middle. The CDR3, as DNA: TGTGCCAGCAGCTTAGCTGGACTAATCAATGAGCAGTTCTTC. Its translation is CASSLAGLINEQFF.

This clonotype has just a few counts. The rearrangement links TRBV7-2 to TRBJ2-5, with TRBD1 matching over 7 bases. Per the germline V gene, CDR1 is SGHTA and CDR2 is FQGNSA. V lost 5 bases, J lost 1 base, and 7 bases stayed unmatched. This CDR3 is 15 amino acids long. The CDR3 coding sequence is TGTGCCAGCAGCCTTAACAGGGGAACCCAAGAGACCCAGTACTTC. Protein product: CASSLNRGTQETQYF. The entire variable domain, with the rest obtained from reference TRBV7-2 and TRBJ2-5, is as follows: GAGVSQSPSNKVTEKGKDVELRCDPISGHTALYWYRQSLGQGLEFLIYFQGNSAPDKSGLPSDRFSAERTGGSVSTLTIQRTQQEDSAVYLCASSLNRGTQETQYFGPGTRLLVL.

The sample holds a few counts of this clonotype. The chain is built from TRBV7-2 and TRBJ2-3; D remains unclear. V was cut by 3 bases and J by 11 bases, with 12 bases left in between. Germline V gene sequence: CDR1 SGHTA, CDR2 FQGNSA. The CDR3 is 12 residues long. CDR3 loop: CASSLARGVQYF. The CDR3 bases are TGTGCCAGCAGCTTGGCCCGTGGGGTGCAGTATTTT.

The DNA for the CDR3 is TGTGCCTGGAGTGGCCCCACCTTATCGGCTAGCGGGCAGTTCTTC. Translated: CAWSGPTLSASGQFF. The rearrangement links TRBV30 to TRBJ2-1; 7 positions match TRBD2. The CDR3 runs to 15 residues. Germline CDR1 reads GTSNPN; CDR2 reads SVGIG (reference sequence). V lost 1 base, J lost 12 bases, and 15 bases stayed unmatched.

This clonotype was recorded a few times. This sequence joins TRBV7-2 and TRBJ2-7, with 7 bases matching TRBD1. The CDR3 runs to 15 residues. With 1 base clipped from V and 4 bases from J, the junction kept 7 bases outside the gene matches. Germline V gives CDR1 SGHTA, CDR2 FQGNSA. The CDR3 here is CASSLEDRVWYEQYF. The CDR3 DNA is TGTGCCAGCAGCTTAGAAGACAGGGTCTGGTACGAGCAGTACTTC.

The chain is built from TRBV19 and TRBJ2-7, with 11 bases aligning to TRBD2. Trimming at V came to 6 bases and at J to 6 bases, leaving 10 bases not matched to a gene. Germline lookup yields CDR1 LNHDA and CDR2 SQIVND (reference sequence). The CDR3 is made up of 15 amino acids. CDR3 nucleotides: TGTGCCAGTAGCTCCCGACTAGCGGGGCGAGGCGAGCAGTACTTC. Protein product: CASSSRLAGRGEQYF.

This clonotype was picked up a small number of times. This chain links TRBV4-1 with TRBJ2-5; 9 bases match TRBD2. Germline CDR1 and CDR2: MGHRA and YSYEKL. V lost 2 bases and J lost 4; bases outside the gene matches: 14. This CDR3 is 18 amino acids long. The CDR3 region has the DNA TGCGCCAGCAGCCAAAACCTCGCTAGCGGGATAGAGGTAGAGACCCAGTACTTC. This gives the protein CASSQNLASGIEVETQYF.

The chain links TRBV12-3 or TRBV12-4 to TRBJ2-2; a possible D gene is TRBD1 (6 bases). This CDR3 is 15 amino acids long. V dropped 7 bases and J dropped 7 bases, with 19 bases sitting between them. CDR3 loop: CASIEQGFDIGELFF. In nucleotides, the CDR3 is TGTGCCAGCATCGAACAGGGATTTGACATCGGGGAGCTGTTTTTT.

The chain recombines TRBV7-9 with TRBJ1-2; no clear D. The CDR3 contains 12 residues. The V end was cut by 10 bases, the J end by 0 bases, with 9 bases between. The germline gives CDR1 SEHNR, CDR2 FQNEAQ (reference sequence). The CDR3 loop is CAIETANYGYTF. The CDR3 DNA is TGTGCCATCGAGACCGCTAACTATGGCTACACCTTC.

A few counts support this clonotype. The chain couples TRBV6-2 or TRBV6-3 to TRBJ2-1; D is perhaps TRBD2 (6 bases). Trimming cost V 0 bases and J 2 bases, with 14 bases left between them. Germline V gene sequence: CDR1 MNHEY, CDR2 SVGEGT. This CDR3 region has 17 residues. The CDR3 here is CASSYSNVQRAYNEQFF. The CDR3 DNA reads as TGTGCCAGCAGTTACTCGAATGTCCAGCGGGCCTACAATGAGCAGTTCTTC.

This clonotype was seen a handful of times. The J gene is TRBJ2-5, the V gene TRBV7-9; the D is unclear. The CDR3 contains 14 residues. V was clipped by 4 bases and J by 5 bases, with 14 bases between them. CDR1 is SEHNR and CDR2 is FQNEAQ in the germline V gene (reference sequence). The CDR3, as DNA: TGTGCCAGCAGCTGGACGAGTAGCCTGGAGACCCAGTACTTC. Translation: CASSWTSSLETQYF.

This clonotype has only a few counts. The chain employs TRBV20-1 and TRBJ2-5, with 8 positions matching TRBD1. The CDR3 runs to 15 residues. Trimming removed 5 bases from V and 5 bases from J; junction bases left unmatched: 13. Germline CDR1 DFQATT, CDR2 SNEGSKA (reference sequence). The CDR3 nucleotides read TGCAGTGCTTACTCCAGGACAGGGATAGGGGAGACCCAGTACTTC. Its protein is CSAYSRTGIGETQYF.

V gene TRBV7-9 combines with J gene TRBJ1-2, with TRBD1 matching 8 bases. The CDR3 sequence is 16 residues long. Trimming at V came to 5 bases and at J to 2 bases, leaving 10 bases not matched to a gene. Germline-derived CDR1 and CDR2 are SEHNR and FQNEAQ (reference sequence). The CDR3 here is CASSGGTGPLNYGYTF. The CDR3 DNA sequence: TGTGCCAGCAGCGGCGGGACAGGACCTTTAAACTATGGCTACACCTTC.

The CDR3 is CSARATDTQYF. In nucleotides, the CDR3 is TGCAGTGCTAGGGCCACAGATACGCAGTATTTT. The rearrangement joins TRBV20-1 to TRBJ2-3, with D uncertain. From germline, CDR1 is DFQATT and CDR2 SNEGSKA (reference sequence). Trimming pared 3 bases from V and 2 bases from J, leaving 3 bases between. This CDR3 is built from 11 residues.

A few counts support this clonotype. The CDR3 DNA follows: TGTGCCAGCAGTGAGGGACTAGCGGGAGTGGGGAGGGCCAAAAACATTCAGTACTTC. It codes for CASSEGLAGVGRAKNIQYF. The chain has TRBV6-1 and TRBJ2-4, with TRBD2 identical over 14 bases. The CDR3 is made up of 19 amino acids. V lost 3 bases and J lost 1; bases outside the gene matches: 8. Germline loops: CDR1 MNHNS, CDR2 SASEGT.

The V gene is TRBV5-6, the J gene TRBJ1-2; no clear D gene. The V gene's germline CDR1 is SGHDT and CDR2 YYEEEE. The length of the CDR3 is 17 residues. V shed 4 bases and J shed 0 bases, with 19 bases lying between them. The DNA of the CDR3 is TGTGCCAGCAGCCTGGGTTTTGAGGCGGAAGCTAACTATGGCTACACCTTC. This encodes CASSLGFEAEANYGYTF.